One and the same sample provided the 9 T cell receptor beta chains below, sequenced in a study of blood T cell repertoires in COVID-19. Clones were read by immunoSEQ multiplex PCR, and TCRdb kept only the in-frame ones, dropping some. Found here are about 140,000 clones, about 89% of them singletons; the top ten hold 2% to 2.5%. The sequencing input was peripheral blood. The source is a man over 45 with active COVID-19.

The chain links TRBV5-6 to TRBJ2-1; D is unresolved. CDR1 and CDR2 (germline): SGHDT, YYEEEE. With 3 bases removed from V and 4 bases from J, the gap between germline ends came to 5 bases. This CDR3 has 12 amino acids. The CDR3 DNA is TGTGCCAGCAGCTCGCGGTACAATGAGCAGTTCTTC. It codes for CASSSRYNEQFF.

This clone was seen more than once but under ten times. The J gene is TRBJ2-7, the V gene TRBV6-1; 13 nucleotides match TRBD2. Germline CDR1 MNHNS, CDR2 SASEGT. The CDR3 has 19 residues. Unmatched junction bases numbered 14, after V lost 3 bases and J lost 3 bases. The CDR3 DNA follows: TGTGCCAGCAGTGACCTGAGGGGACTAGCGGGGTTGTTAAGCTACGAGCAGTACTTC. Its translation is CASSDLRGLAGLLSYEQYF.

The chain is built from TRBV19 and TRBJ1-1, with D perhaps matching TRBD1 (6 bases). V was pared by 1 base and J by 4 bases, with 10 bases between. Looked up from germline, CDR1 is LNHDA and CDR2 is SQIVND (reference sequence). The CDR3 loop spans 14 amino acids. CDR3 DNA sequence: TGTGCCAGTAGTATAGCGGGGGGCTTCACTGAAGCTTTCTTT. Protein sequence: CASSIAGGFTEAFF.

The V call is TRBV4-2, the J call TRBJ2-3; D gene uncertain. Per germline, CDR1 LGHNA and CDR2 YNFKEQ. The CDR3 contains 16 residues. V was clipped by 1 base and J by 2 bases, with 13 bases between them. The CDR3 spells CASSQVVNSLTDTQYF. The CDR3, as DNA: TGTGCCAGCAGCCAAGTAGTTAACAGCCTCACAGATACGCAGTATTTT.

The genes are TRBV3-1 (or the pseudogene TRBV3-2) and TRBJ1-1; D may be TRBD1 (5 bases). The V gene's germline CDR1 is LGHDT and CDR2 YNNKEL (reference sequence). CDR3 size: 14 residues. Trimming left V 6 bases short and J 4 bases short, with 15 bases between. CDR3 nucleotides: TGTGCCAGCAGTGAGGCGGGGGAATCCACTGAAGCTTTCTTT. Translating it yields CASSEAGESTEAFF.

As concerns this clone: The junction and the germline gene differ at one end; a read error may be behind it. This rearrangement joins TRBV29-1 to TRBJ2-7; 8 nucleotides match TRBD1. In germline, CDR1 is SQVTM, CDR2 ANQGSEA. This CDR3 is built from 12 residues. The chain's CDR3 is CSVSFGTGVMEF. In DNA, the CDR3 is TGCAGCGTTTCGTTCGGGACAGGTGTCATGGAGTTC.

The chain combines TRBV7-3 with TRBJ2-5; TRBD1 is a possible D gene (5 bases). Trimming cost V 6 bases and J 5 bases, with 16 bases left between them. Germline CDR1 and CDR2: SGHTA and FQGTGA. CDR3 size: 14 residues. CDR3 nucleotide sequence: TGTGCCAGCAGGATATCCAGGGATTCGGAGACCCAGTACTTC. It codes for CASRISRDSETQYF.

The table lists this clone with a count of one. This same CDR3 is encoded by further DNA sequences in the sample. V and J are TRBV6-4 and TRBJ2-3; tentatively, D is TRBD2 (6 bases). Germline V gene lookup returns CDR1 MRHNA and CDR2 SNTAGT. V lost 8 bases and J lost 2, with 11 bases in between. The CDR3 has 13 amino acids. The CDR3 sequence: CASGAGHTDTQYF. CDR3 coding DNA: TGTGCCAGCGGAGCGGGTCACACAGATACGCAGTATTTT.

The chain links TRBV30 to TRBJ1-2; 8 positions agree with TRBD1. Germline CDR1 GTSNPN, CDR2 SVGIG (reference sequence). Unmatched junction bases numbered 9, after V lost 2 bases and J lost 4 bases. The CDR3 covers 15 residues. The CDR3 DNA reads as TGTGCCTGGAGTCCCGGTTGGGGACAGGTCTATGGCTACACCTTC. It yields the protein CAWSPGWGQVYGYTF.